Listed here are 9 T cell receptor beta chains from one sample, sequenced in a study of T cell responses to AZD1222 COVID-19 vaccine. Profiling relied on immunoSEQ multiplex PCR, and the TCRdb table lists in-frame clones only, not all of them. The repertoire includes fewer than 150,000 clones, 89% of them detected once, and 9.5% sits in the top ten. Sequencing was performed on peripheral blood, taken 28 days after the second AZD1222 dose. The receptor set was obtained from an adult who received the AZD1222 COVID-19 vaccine.

The rearrangement uses TRBV19 and TRBJ2-7; 7 bases fit TRBD1. The CDR3 spans 14 residues. V was pared by 1 base and J by 3 bases, with 3 bases of the junction left unmatched. In germline, CDR1 is LNHDA, CDR2 SQIVND (reference sequence). DNA of the CDR3: TGTGCCAGTAGTATAGGGGGGACAGTCTACGAGCAGTACTTC. Protein sequence: CASSIGGTVYEQYF.

The chain carries TRBV7-9 and TRBJ1-2; D not resolved. CDR3 length: 14 residues. Trimming stripped 2 bases from V and 2 bases from J, with 9 bases between. From germline, CDR1 is SEHNR and CDR2 FQNEAQ (reference sequence). CDR3 protein: CASSLSSPNYGYTF. DNA of the CDR3: TGTGCCAGCAGCTTATCCTCCCCCAACTATGGCTACACCTTC.

J is TRBJ1-4 and V is TRBV25-1; no clear D. CDR1 is MGHDK and CDR2 is SYGVNS in the germline V gene. This CDR3 is 13 amino acids long. V dropped 2 bases and J dropped 8 bases, with 9 bases sitting between them. CDR3 residues: CASSEEGWEKLFF. The CDR3 DNA reads TGTGCCAGCAGTGAAGAAGGGTGGGAAAAACTGTTTTTT.

A few counts support this clone. The V and J genes are TRBV6-4 and TRBJ1-6; 9 bases are shared with TRBD1. This CDR3 is built from 15 residues. The germline CDR1 and CDR2 sequences are MRHNA and SNTAGT. V shed 3 bases and J 7 bases; nucleotides not matched to a gene: 4. CDR3 loop: CASSEQGAGNSPLHF. Written as DNA, the CDR3 is TGTGCCAGCAGTGAACAGGGGGCTGGAAATTCACCCCTCCACTTT.

This chain connects TRBV4-1 to TRBJ1-3; no reliable D call. CDR3 length equals 15 residues. Germline CDR1 is MGHRA and CDR2 is YSYEKL. V shed 4 bases and J shed 0 bases, with 10 bases lying between them. This chain's CDR3 is CASSPQAHSGNTIYF. The CDR3, as DNA: TGCGCCAGCAGCCCCCAGGCACACTCTGGAAACACCATATATTTT.

The rearrangement joins TRBV10-3 to TRBJ2-7; the D gene is possibly TRBD2 (8 bases). Between the trimmed V and J ends, which lost 4 bases and 5 bases, there was a span of 21 bases. The germline CDR1 and CDR2 sequences are ENHRY and SYGVKD. The CDR3 sequence is 16 residues long. CDR3 nucleotides: TGTGCCATCAGTGGGGGACTAGTCCGGGACAGCAACGAGCAGTACTTC. It specifies CAISGGLVRDSNEQYF.

The J gene is TRBJ2-2, the V gene TRBV5-1; no reliable D call. Germline V gene lookup returns CDR1 SGHRS and CDR2 YFSETQ. This CDR3 spans 15 amino acids. Trimming left V 4 bases short and J 0 bases short, with 10 bases between. CDR3 protein: CASSLITSNTGELFF. CDR3 nucleotide sequence: TGCGCCAGCAGCCTGATAACATCGAACACCGGGGAGCTGTTTTTT.

This rearrangement joins TRBV27 to TRBJ1-1, with D perhaps matching TRBD1 (5 bases). Trimming removed 0 bases at V and 1 base at J, with 18 bases between. Germline V gives CDR1 MNHEY, CDR2 SMNVEV (reference sequence). CDR3 length: 18 amino acids. CDR3 DNA sequence: TGTGCCAGCAGTTTATCGCCCAACCCCAGGGATCCGAACACTGAAGCTTTCTTT. Translating gives CASSLSPNPRDPNTEAFF.

The chain recombines TRBV3-1 (or the pseudogene TRBV3-2) with TRBJ2-4, with D perhaps TRBD2 (7 bases). Germline CDR1 is LGHDT and CDR2 is YNNKEL (reference sequence). This CDR3 comprises 16 residues. V gave up 1 base and J gave up 1 base, with 11 bases separating them. The CDR3 sequence is CASSQAGGGAKNIQYF. The DNA for the CDR3 is TGTGCCAGCAGCCAAGCGGGGGGCGGCGCCAAAAACATTCAGTACTTC.